This T cell receptor (beta chain) was documented in a study of blood T cells in healthy people across ages. They isolated at least 6 million PBMCs from each sample. At least 5.5 micrograms of total RNA were extracted per sample. This clonotype turned up a few times. A second PCR, run for about 7 to 11 cycles, used a sample-barcoded 5' primer plus a J-beta primer mix. Unique molecular identifiers of 12 random nucleotides labeled each cDNA. TCRdb reprocessed the 5' RACE reads via MiXCR and lists one record per CDR3 protein. The sample lists over 700,000 distinct CDR3 sequences; 25% were seen once. The germline V gene has CDR1 MNHEY and CDR2 SVGAGI. Between the trimmed V and J ends, which lost 7 bases and 0 bases, there was a span of 13 bases. The CDR3 has 15 residues. These records were also assigned to another study, of T cells of mothers and their children. That report notes: The yield was over 9 million TCR beta CDR3 reads from each mother and some 3 million from each child.

The clonotype was recovered from a boy between 10 and 17 years old in good health. V gene TRBV6-5 combines with J gene TRBJ2-1, with D perhaps TRBD1 (6 bases). Sequencing input: blood. The CDR3 sequence is CASKQGTASYNEQFF. The CDR3 DNA is TGTGCCAGCAAGCAGGGGACCGCCTCCTACAATGAGCAGTTCTTC.